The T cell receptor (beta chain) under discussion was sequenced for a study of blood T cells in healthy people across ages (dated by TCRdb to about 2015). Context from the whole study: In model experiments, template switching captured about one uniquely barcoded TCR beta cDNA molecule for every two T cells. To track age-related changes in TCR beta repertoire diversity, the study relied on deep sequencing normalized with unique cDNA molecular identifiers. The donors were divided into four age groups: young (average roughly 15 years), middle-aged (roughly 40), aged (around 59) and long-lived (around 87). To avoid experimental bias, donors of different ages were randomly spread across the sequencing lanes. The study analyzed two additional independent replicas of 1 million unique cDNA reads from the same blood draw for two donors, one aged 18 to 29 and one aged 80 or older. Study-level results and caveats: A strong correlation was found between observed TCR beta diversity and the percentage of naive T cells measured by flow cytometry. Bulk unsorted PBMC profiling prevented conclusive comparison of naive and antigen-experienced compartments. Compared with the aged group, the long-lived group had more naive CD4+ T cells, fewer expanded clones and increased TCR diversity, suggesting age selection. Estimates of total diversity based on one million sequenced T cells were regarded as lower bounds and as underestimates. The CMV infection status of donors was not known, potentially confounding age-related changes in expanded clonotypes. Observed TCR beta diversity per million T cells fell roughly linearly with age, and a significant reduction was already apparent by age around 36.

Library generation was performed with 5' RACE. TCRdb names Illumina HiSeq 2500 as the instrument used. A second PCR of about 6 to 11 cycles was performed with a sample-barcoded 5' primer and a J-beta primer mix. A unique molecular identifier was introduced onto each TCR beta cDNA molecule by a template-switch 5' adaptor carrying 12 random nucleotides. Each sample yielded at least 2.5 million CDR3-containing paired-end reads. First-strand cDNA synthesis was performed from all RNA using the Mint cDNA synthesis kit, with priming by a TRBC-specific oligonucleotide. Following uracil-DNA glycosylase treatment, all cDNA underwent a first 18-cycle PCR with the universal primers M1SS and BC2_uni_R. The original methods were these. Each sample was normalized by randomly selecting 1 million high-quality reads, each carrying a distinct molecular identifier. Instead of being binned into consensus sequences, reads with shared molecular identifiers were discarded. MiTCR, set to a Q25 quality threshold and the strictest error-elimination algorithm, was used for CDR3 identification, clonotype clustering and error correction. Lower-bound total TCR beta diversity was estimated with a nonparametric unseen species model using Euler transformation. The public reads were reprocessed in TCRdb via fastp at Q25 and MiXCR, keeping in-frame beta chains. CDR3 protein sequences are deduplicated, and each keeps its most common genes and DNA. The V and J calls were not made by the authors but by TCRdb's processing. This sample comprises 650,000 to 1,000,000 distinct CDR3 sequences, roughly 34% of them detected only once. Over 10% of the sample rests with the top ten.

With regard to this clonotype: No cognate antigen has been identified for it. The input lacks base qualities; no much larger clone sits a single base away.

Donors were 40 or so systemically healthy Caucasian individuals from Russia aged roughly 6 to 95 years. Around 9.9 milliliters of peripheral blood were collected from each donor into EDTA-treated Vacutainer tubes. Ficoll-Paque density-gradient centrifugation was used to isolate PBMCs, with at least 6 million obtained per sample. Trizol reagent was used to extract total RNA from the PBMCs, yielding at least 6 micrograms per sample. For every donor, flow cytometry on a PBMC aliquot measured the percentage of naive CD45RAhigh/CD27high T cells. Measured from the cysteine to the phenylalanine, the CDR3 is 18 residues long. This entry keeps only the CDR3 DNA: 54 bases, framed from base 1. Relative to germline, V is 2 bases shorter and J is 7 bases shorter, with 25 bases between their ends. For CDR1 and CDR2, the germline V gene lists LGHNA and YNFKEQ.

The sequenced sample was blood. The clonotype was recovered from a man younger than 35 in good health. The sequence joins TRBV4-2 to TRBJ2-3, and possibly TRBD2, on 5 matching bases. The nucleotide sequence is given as TGTGCCAGCAGCCAAATAAGCGGCCCAGACCCGGGGAGTAATACGCAGTATTTT. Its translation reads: CASSQISGPDPGSNTQYF.